This T cell receptor beta chain originates from a study of T cell repertoires in cytomegalovirus infection. Study-wide context: In public TCR beta signatures, there were indications of both CMV infection and matching HLA type. Overall study results and limits: Dominant in the ex vivo response were TCR beta clonotypes restricted by HLA-C and specific for CMV.

In this sample, this clonotype turned up a few times. Its antigen remains unidentified. This CDR3 comprises 14 residues. V shed 4 bases and J shed 7 bases, with 14 bases lying between them. CDR1 and CDR2 (germline): LGHNA, YNFKEQ. TCRdb re-called the reads with MiXCR, one entry per CDR3 protein. This table has fewer than 550,000 distinct CDR3 sequences, approximately 17% appearing once. The sample comprised CD8+ T cells from PBMCs. The chain employs TRBV4-2 and TRBJ1-5, with D perhaps matching TRBD1 (5 bases). The origin of this receptor is a human donor in good health (CMV status not recorded). Some clones in this sample may be carry-over from other donors' samples. The CDR3 region is CASSPGDPGQPQHF. The CDR3 coding sequence is TGTGCCAGCAGCCCCGGGGACCCTGGCCAGCCCCAGCATTTT.